The T cell receptor beta chain described here comes from a study of post-analysis software for immune sequencing data. Whole-study context: Progressive-relapsing, secondary progressive and relapsing-remitting multiple sclerosis were among the disease courses included.

There are a few counts of this clonotype. Its target is not known. Study-wide results and limits: Strong co-clustering by F measure was evident for samples that had been prepared in the same batch. For normalized Chao1 diversity, multiple sclerosis patients scored significantly lower than controls did. Relative to controls, patients had a few TRBV segments at higher frequency, with TRBV5-6, TRBV5-1 and TRBV20-1 among these.

The TCR beta cDNA libraries carried unique molecular identifiers. It was from about 0.98 to 11 million T cells that some 500,000 cDNA molecules came. TCRdb processed the PCR reads anew with MiXCR; each CDR3 protein has one entry. Seen here are 380,000 or so distinct CDR3 sequences, around 33% observed once, and the top ten hold 13%. V gave up 5 bases and J gave up 1 base; unmatched junction bases: 6. This CDR3 is built from 15 residues. Per the germline V gene, CDR1 is LGHNA and CDR2 is YSLEER. Sequences were obtained from blood. The chain recombines TRBV4-3 with TRBJ2-7; 9 bases agree with TRBD1. The receptor was isolated from a girl aged 5-17 years with multiple sclerosis. The CDR3 nucleotides read TGCGCCAGCAGCTCGGGGACAGGGCTTTCCTACGAGCAGTACTTC. It specifies CASSSGTGLSYEQYF.